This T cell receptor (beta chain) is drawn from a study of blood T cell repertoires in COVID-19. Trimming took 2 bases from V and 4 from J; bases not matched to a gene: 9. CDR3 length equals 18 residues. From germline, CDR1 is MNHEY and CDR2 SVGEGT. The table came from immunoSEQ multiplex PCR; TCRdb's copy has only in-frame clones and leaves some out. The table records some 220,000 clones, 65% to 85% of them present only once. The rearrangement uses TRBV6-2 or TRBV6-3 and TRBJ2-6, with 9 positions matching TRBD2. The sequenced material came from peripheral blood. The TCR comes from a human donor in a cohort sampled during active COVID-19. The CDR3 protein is CASSYRREGLLGANVLTF. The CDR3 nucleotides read TGTGCCAGCAGTTACAGGCGGGAGGGCCTGTTGGGGGCCAACGTCCTGACTTTC.